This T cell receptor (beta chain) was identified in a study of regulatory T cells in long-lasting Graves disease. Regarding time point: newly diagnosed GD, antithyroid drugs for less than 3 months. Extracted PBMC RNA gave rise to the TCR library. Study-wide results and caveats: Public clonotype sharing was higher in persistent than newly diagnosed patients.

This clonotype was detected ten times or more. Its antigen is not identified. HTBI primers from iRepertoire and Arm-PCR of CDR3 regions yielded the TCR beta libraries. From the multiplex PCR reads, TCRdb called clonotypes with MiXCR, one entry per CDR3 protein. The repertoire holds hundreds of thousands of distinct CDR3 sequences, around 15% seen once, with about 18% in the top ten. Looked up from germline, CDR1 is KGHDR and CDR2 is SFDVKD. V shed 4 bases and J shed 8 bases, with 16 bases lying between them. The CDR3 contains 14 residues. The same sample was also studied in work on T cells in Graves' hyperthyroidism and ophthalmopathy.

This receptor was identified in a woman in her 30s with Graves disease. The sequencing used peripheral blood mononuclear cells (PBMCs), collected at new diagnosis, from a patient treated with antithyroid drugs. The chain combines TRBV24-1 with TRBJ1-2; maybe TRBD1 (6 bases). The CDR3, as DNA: TGTGCCACCAGTGACCCCGACAGGACGAAAGGCTACACCTTC. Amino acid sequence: CATSDPDRTKGYTF.